The entry that follows covers one T cell receptor beta chain sequence. CD4+ cells underwent separation, giving CD45RA+ naive and CD45RA-negative memory subsets. Clones were sequenced by immunoSEQ multiplex PCR, and TCRdb holds only the in-frame ones, with some missing. The repertoire has about 1 million clones, around 76% of them found once; the top ten carry approximately 1.5%. The data derive from a study of shared clonotypes between healthy human individuals. The wider study: Each donor's CD8 memory used one plate, CD8 naive two, each CD4 subset three.

The specimen sequenced was memory CD4+ T cells sorted from blood. Subset denoted: CD45RA-negative fraction. This clonotype was obtained from a man younger than 35 in good health.

CDR3 region: CASSLDLNRPNYGYTF. Here the CDR3 DNA reads TGTGCCAGCAGCTTAGATCTTAACAGGCCTAACTATGGCTACACCTTC. This chain connects TRBV11-2 to TRBJ1-2, with D possibly being TRBD1 (5 bases). Trimming shortened V by 0 bases and J by 0 bases, and 11 bases separated the two germline ends. This CDR3 has 16 amino acids. CDR1 is SGHAT and CDR2 is FQNNGV in the germline V gene.